The clone carrying this T cell receptor beta chain came up a few times. Its antigen is currently unknown. As it was prepared, the TCRbeta library received unique molecular identifiers. In TCRdb, the PCR reads were re-called with MiXCR into one record per CDR3 protein. This table holds some 830,000 distinct CDR3 sequences, under 20% found once. The data were taken from a study of T-cell reconstitution after alpha-beta-depleted transplantation in children. Study-wide results and limits: In patients about two months after transplant, alpha-beta T cells reportedly arose from several hundred expanded graft clones. Most T-cell counts and diversity one year after the transplant came from T cells that were newly produced. Elevated TCRbeta diversity at day 60 was traced, in some patients, to surviving recipient T cells and thymic progenitors.

The CDR3 is 16 amino acids. V lost 6 bases, J lost 0 bases, and 10 bases stayed unmatched. The germline gives CDR1 SQVTM, CDR2 ANQGSEA. The rearrangement uses TRBV29-1 and TRBJ2-1, with TRBD2 matching over 8 bases. The sequence was obtained from a male patient younger than 18 who had a stem cell transplant for acute lymphoblastic leukemia, so the T cells may come from the graft donor. The sample was PBMCs, mostly from graft donor cells, taken 360 days after TCRalphabeta/CD19-depleted stem cell transplant. The CDR3 loop reads CSVSNGGGASYNEQFF. DNA for the CDR3: TGCAGCGTGTCAAACGGGGGGGGTGCCTCCTACAATGAGCAGTTCTTC.